These 21 T cell receptor beta chains came from one sample sequenced in a study of T cells in Graves' hyperthyroidism and ophthalmopathy. What was amplified from RNA transcripts were TCR beta CDR3 regions. With the HTBI primer set, the TCR CDR3 went through a first round of RT-PCR. TCRdb reanalysed the multiplex PCR reads using MiXCR and keeps one entry per CDR3 protein. The sample lists 600,000 to 650,000 distinct CDR3 sequences, around 16% seen once, with over 3.5% in the top ten. Specimen: blood. Every receptor here comes from a woman under 40 with Graves' hyperthyroidism.

This clonotype was picked up a small number of times. The V call is TRBV5-1, the J call TRBJ1-1; D is unresolved. Germline values: CDR1 SGHRS, CDR2 YFSETQ. This CDR3 contains 15 residues. Trimming cost V 3 bases and J 1 base, with 13 bases left between them. CDR3 nucleotide sequence: TGCGCCAGCAGCTCAGGCATGGTTGGGAACACTGAAGCTTTCTTT. It is translated as CASSSGMVGNTEAFF. The full variable domain, rest sourced from reference TRBV5-1 and TRBJ1-1, is KAGVTQTPRYLIKTRGQQVTLSCSPISGHRSVSWYQQTPGQGLQFLFEYFSETQRNKGNFPGRFSGRQFSNSRSEMNVSTLELGDSALYLCASSSGMVGNTEAFFGQGTRLTVV.

This clonotype was detected many times. The chain uses TRBV2 and TRBJ2-7; D ambiguous. The V gene's germline CDR1 is SNHLY and CDR2 FYNNEI. The V and J ends lost 3 bases and 3 bases respectively, with 12 bases between them. The CDR3 totals 14 residues. CDR3 nucleotide sequence: TGTGCCAGCAGTGAGCAGGCCTCGGGCTACGAGCAGTACTTC. Protein product: CASSEQASGYEQYF.

To note about this clonotype: One junction end disagrees with the germline gene, perhaps due to a read error. The chain combines TRBV7-2 with TRBJ2-7; TRBD2 matches at 7 bases. This CDR3 comprises 14 residues. Germline CDR1 is SGHTA and CDR2 is FQGNSA. In DNA, the CDR3 is TGTGCCAGCAGCTGGACGCAGCGGGACCCCGAGCAGTGCTTC. Protein product: CASSWTQRDPEQCF.

DNA for the CDR3: TGTGCCAGTAGTATTCCAGGGGAACCTGAAGCTTTCTTT. Encoded protein: CASSIPGEPEAFF. The chain joins TRBV19 to TRBJ1-1, with a tentative D call TRBD1 (6 bases). V lost 3 bases and J 6 bases, leaving 11 bases between the germline ends. The germline gives CDR1 LNHDA, CDR2 SQIVND (reference sequence). The CDR3 covers 13 residues.

CDR3 amino acids: CASSPPSERGLYIQYF. CDR3 bases: TGTGCCAGCAGCCCCCCCAGCGAAAGGGGTCTTTACATTCAGTACTTC. The chain recombines TRBV7-9 with TRBJ2-4; possibly TRBD1 for D (5 bases). Germline V gene sequence: CDR1 SEHNR, CDR2 FQNEAQ (reference sequence). The CDR3 loop spans 16 amino acids. The V end was cut by 5 bases, the J end by 8 bases, with 22 bases between.

Details on this clonotype: This sequence may be a read error, since a much larger clone differs from it by one base. The chain links TRBV2 to TRBJ1-5, with a tentative D call TRBD1 (6 bases). This CDR3 has 15 residues. Germline values: CDR1 SNHLY, CDR2 FYNNEI. The CDR3 region has the DNA TGTCCCAGCAGCGCGGTCTACAGGGAAGGTCAGCCCCAGCATTTT. Protein sequence: CPSSAVYREGQPQHF.

This clonotype showed up just a few times. This chain uses TRBV25-1 with TRBJ1-2; 7 nucleotides align to TRBD1. Germline CDR1 MGHDK, CDR2 SYGVNS. V lost 4 bases, J lost 5 bases, and 4 bases stayed unmatched. CDR3 length equals 13 residues. CDR3 nucleotide sequence: TGTGCCAGCAGTGCAACAGGGGAATATGGCTACACCTTC. It specifies CASSATGEYGYTF.

This clonotype came up many times. This sequence joins TRBV3-1 and TRBJ2-1; 11 bases agree with TRBD2. In germline, CDR1 is LGHDT, CDR2 YNNKEL (reference sequence). V lost 1 base and J lost 7; bases outside the gene matches: 6. This CDR3 contains 16 residues. The CDR3 DNA follows: TGTGCCAGCAGCCAAGCGGGTAGCGGGAGGGCGAATGAGCAGTTCTTC. Translated: CASSQAGSGRANEQFF.

This clonotype was recorded a few times. The chain recombines TRBV27 with TRBJ1-6; D not certain. Germline loops: CDR1 MNHEY, CDR2 SMNVEV (reference sequence). Trimming shortened V by 5 bases and J by 9 bases, and 17 bases separated the two germline ends. The CDR3 runs 15 residues. This CDR3 reads CASSDLRASGSPLHF. CDR3 bases: TGTGCCAGCAGTGACCTTAGGGCGTCAGGTTCACCCCTCCACTTT.

This clonotype was seen at least ten times. The J gene is TRBJ1-1, the V gene TRBV20-1, with D unresolved. There are 11 residues in the CDR3. Trimming removed 6 bases from V and 2 bases from J, with 7 bases in between. Germline V gene data show CDR1 as DFQATT and CDR2 as SNEGSKA (reference sequence). CDR3 bases: TGCAGTGCCCCCCCAAACACTGAAGCTTTCTTT. The encoded protein is CSAPPNTEAFF.

This clonotype was counted at least ten times. The chain carries TRBV20-1 and TRBJ1-1, with a weak D call TRBD1 (6 bases). Germline values: CDR1 DFQATT, CDR2 SNEGSKA (reference sequence). The CDR3 has 12 residues. Trimming took 3 bases from V and 6 from J, leaving 11 bases between them. Here the CDR3 DNA reads TGCAGTGCTAGTGCAGGGGCGGCTGAAGCTTTCTTT. As protein: CSASAGAAEAFF.

This clonotype has at least ten counts. This chain links TRBV2 with TRBJ2-7; 11 bases agree with TRBD1. With V trimmed by 7 bases and J by 0 bases, 2 bases remained unmatched. The CDR3 totals 14 residues. Germline CDR1 is SNHLY and CDR2 is FYNNEI. The CDR3 DNA sequence: TGTGCCAGCAAGGGGACAGGGGGCTCCTACGAGCAGTACTTC. Its translation is CASKGTGGSYEQYF.

At least ten counts were recorded for this clonotype. The chain combines TRBV28 with TRBJ2-1, with 9 bases that match TRBD2. Looked up from germline, CDR1 is MDHEN and CDR2 is SYDVKM. This CDR3 comprises 13 residues. Trimming at V came to 8 bases and at J to 9 bases, leaving 8 bases not matched to a gene. CDR3 DNA: TGTGCCAGCGGACTAGCGCCAAGGTTTGAGCAGTTCTTC. Amino acids: CASGLAPRFEQFF.

This clonotype was counted a few times. The genes are TRBV19 and TRBJ2-2; TRBD2 matches 13 bases. CDR3 length: 20 amino acids. The V gene end was trimmed by 6 bases and the J gene end by 4 bases; junction bases not matched to a gene: 17. Germline V gene data show CDR1 as LNHDA and CDR2 as SQIVND (reference sequence). The CDR3 DNA follows: TGTGCCAGTAGCAACGAGTTGGGACTAGCGGGACCAGCGAGCACCGGGGAGCTGTTTTTT. This sequence encodes CASSNELGLAGPASTGELFF.

The table lists this clonotype with many counts. The J gene is TRBJ1-1, the V gene TRBV12-3 or TRBV12-4; no clear D. Trimming took 6 bases from V and 1 from J, leaving 12 bases between them. The CDR3 sequence is 14 residues long. The CDR3 region is CASSLRSQNTEAFF. DNA of the CDR3: TGTGCCAGCAGCTTAAGGAGTCAGAACACTGAAGCTTTCTTT.

V usage is TRBV24-1 and J usage is TRBJ2-7, with 7 bases that match TRBD1. Trimming removed 4 bases from V and 3 bases from J; junction bases left unmatched: 11. CDR1 and CDR2 from the germline V gene are KGHDR and SFDVKD. This CDR3 contains 16 residues. The CDR3 sequence is CATSDSDGTAIYEQYF. Here the CDR3 DNA reads TGTGCCACCAGTGACTCGGACGGGACAGCGATCTACGAGCAGTACTTC.

Ten or more counts support this clonotype. V is TRBV10-3 and J is TRBJ2-5; TRBD2 agrees at 9 bases. The J segment lost 5 bases and the V segment lost 2 bases, leaving 3 bases of the junction unmatched. This CDR3 spans 14 amino acids. Germline CDR1 ENHRY, CDR2 SYGVKD. The CDR3 DNA reads TGTGCCATCAGTGAGGGGACTAGCCTGGAGACCCAGTACTTC. Translating it yields CAISEGTSLETQYF.

In this sample, this clonotype turned up a few times. The chain is built from TRBV6-1 and TRBJ1-5; TRBD1 aligns across 8 bases. J was trimmed by 9 bases and V by 0 bases; bases with no gene match: 10. CDR1 and CDR2 (germline): MNHNS, SASEGT. The CDR3 has 16 amino acids. In DNA, the CDR3 is TGTGCCAGCAGTGAAGCCTGGACAGGGAGAGGTCTGCCCCAGCATTTT. Translated: CASSEAWTGRGLPQHF.

This clonotype was seen repeatedly, ten times or more. The chain employs TRBV30 and TRBJ2-7; perhaps TRBD2 as D (5 bases). The V and J ends lost 5 bases and 7 bases respectively, with 15 bases between them. The germline V gene encodes CDR1 GTSNPN and CDR2 SVGIG (reference sequence). CDR3 length equals 12 residues. The CDR3 loop reads CAWDEGDREQYF. The CDR3 nucleotides read TGTGCCTGGGATGAGGGAGATAGGGAGCAGTACTTC.

This clonotype was counted between two and nine times. A much larger clone lies a single base off, so this may be a read error. The genes are TRBV11-2 and TRBJ2-1, with D hard to call. The V end lost 5 bases, the J end lost 4 bases, and 15 bases lay between the germline ends. The CDR3 covers 15 residues. Germline CDR1 SGHAT, CDR2 FQNNGV. The CDR3 spells CASSPWSFLYNEQFF. The DNA for the CDR3 is TGTGCCAGCAGCCCCTGGTCGTTCCTATACAATGAGCAGTTCTTC.

This chain joins TRBV30 and TRBJ2-2; possibly TRBD1 for D (5 bases). V was clipped by 4 bases and J by 3 bases, with 12 bases between them. The CDR3 has 14 residues. Germline CDR1 reads GTSNPN; CDR2 reads SVGIG (reference sequence). In DNA, the CDR3 is TGTGCCTGGATAAGGGGCAAGGACACCGGGGAGCTGTTTTTT. Amino acid sequence: CAWIRGKDTGELFF.